Listed here are 26 T cell receptor beta chains from one sample, sequenced in a study of T cells in Graves' hyperthyroidism and ophthalmopathy. Amplification of TCR beta CDR3 regions was performed using RNA transcripts as template. HTBI primers were used for first-round RT-PCR of the TCR CDR3. TCRdb used MiXCR to reprocess the multiplex PCR reads, holding one entry per CDR3 protein. The table includes 300,000 to 350,000 distinct CDR3 sequences, roughly 18% detected once. Source material: blood. All receptors come from a middle-aged woman with Graves' ophthalmopathy.

This clonotype was counted many times. The V call is TRBV5-1, the J call TRBJ1-2; D uncertain. CDR1 SGHRS and CDR2 YFSETQ come from the germline V gene. Deletions cut 4 bases from V and 4 bases from J, with 11 bases between. The CDR3 length is 13 residues. The CDR3 is CASSRDISYGYTF. CDR3 bases: TGCGCCAGCAGCAGAGACATCTCCTATGGCTACACCTTC.

In this sample, this clonotype turned up many times. The chain employs TRBV28 and TRBJ2-2; the D gene could be TRBD1 or TRBD2 (6 bases each). This CDR3 comprises 16 residues. Trimming cost V 6 bases and J 2 bases, with 16 bases left between them. Looked up from germline, CDR1 is MDHEN and CDR2 is SYDVKM. The CDR3 nucleotides read TGTGCCAGCAGAAGGGCGGGACACCTAAACACCGGGGAGCTGTTTTTT. Protein sequence: CASRRAGHLNTGELFF.

This clonotype came up many times. The V gene is TRBV29-1, the J gene TRBJ2-4; the match to TRBD2 covers 10 bases. Germline assignment: CDR1 SQVTM and CDR2 ANQGSEA. The CDR3 spans 14 residues. Unmatched junction bases numbered 4, after V lost 4 bases and J lost 4 bases. This CDR3 reads CSVGGSGRKNIQYF. The CDR3 nucleotides are TGCAGCGTTGGGGGTAGCGGGAGGAAAAACATTCAGTACTTC.

This clonotype has a count of ten or more. The chain employs TRBV7-2 and TRBJ1-1; D remains unclear. V was shortened by 6 bases and J by 4 bases, with 12 bases between the two germline ends. In germline, CDR1 is SGHTA, CDR2 FQGNSA. The length of the CDR3 is 13 residues. The CDR3 bases are TGTGCCAGCAGGTCTACTCTGCGCACTGAAGCTTTCTTT. This codes for CASRSTLRTEAFF.

Comments on this clonotype: The junction departs from the called germline gene at one end, perhaps through a read error. The chain links TRBV11-2 to TRBJ2-7, with TRBD2 matching over 10 bases. Germline CDR1 and CDR2: SGHAT and FQNNGV. This CDR3 is 16 amino acids long. CDR3 residues: CAISFDLAGDSYEQYF. CDR3 sequence (DNA): TGTGCCATCAGCTTCGATCTAGCGGGGGACTCCTACGAGCAGTACTTC. The whole variable domain, filled in from reference TRBV11-2 and TRBJ2-7, reads EAGVAQSPRYKIIEKRQSVAFWCNPISGHATLYWYQQILGQGPKLLIQFQNNGVVDDSQLPKDRFSAERLKGVDSTLKIQPAKLEDSAVYLCAISFDLAGDSYEQYFGPGTRLTVT.

This clonotype came up many times. The chain has TRBV2 and TRBJ2-7; TRBD2 agrees at 10 bases. This CDR3 contains 14 residues. Germline CDR1 and CDR2: SNHLY and FYNNEI. After removal of 2 bases from V and 4 bases from J, the junction contained 2 bases not matched to a gene. CDR3 bases: TGTGCCAGCAGTGAAACTAGCGGGAATTACGAGCAGTACTTC. As protein: CASSETSGNYEQYF.

This clonotype was observed many times. Relative to the germline gene, one junction end is altered; a read error may explain this. The chain joins TRBV12-5 to TRBJ2-2; D is unresolved. The CDR3 is made up of 17 amino acids. Germline CDR1 is LGHNT and CDR2 is FRNRAP. The CDR3 sequence: CASGFFTAPPNSGELFF. The CDR3, as DNA: TGTGCTAGTGGTTTCTTCACGGCGCCTCCAAACAGCGGGGAGCTGTTTTTT. The variable domain in full, with the rest retrieved from reference TRBV12-5 and TRBJ2-2, is DARVTQTPRHKVTEMGQEVTMRCQPILGHNTVFWYRQTMMQGLELLAYFRNRAPLDDSGMPKDRFSAEMPDATLATLKIQPSEPRDSAVYFCASGFFTAPPNSGELFFGEGSRLTVL.

This clonotype has at least ten counts. V gene TRBV20-1 combines with J gene TRBJ2-7, with TRBD2 matching 13 bases. The V gene's germline CDR1 is DFQATT and CDR2 SNEGSKA (reference sequence). With 3 bases clipped from V and 1 base from J, the junction kept 9 bases outside the gene matches. This CDR3 comprises 17 residues. The CDR3 spells CSARSRTSGSVSYEQYF. The CDR3 DNA is TGCAGTGCTAGGTCCCGGACTAGCGGGAGTGTGTCCTACGAGCAGTACTTC.

This clonotype was seen many times. At one boundary the junction diverges from the germline segment, which might be a read error. This chain joins TRBV28 and TRBJ2-4; tentatively, D is TRBD1 or TRBD2 (5 bases each). This CDR3 contains 15 residues. Germline-derived CDR1 and CDR2 are MDHEN and SYDVKM. The DNA for the CDR3 is TGTGCCAGCAGTTTAGGACATCTAGCCAAAAACACTCAGTACTTC. Protein sequence: CASSLGHLAKNTQYF.

This clonotype was counted at least ten times. The chain combines TRBV6-1 with TRBJ2-5; D unresolved. Between the trimmed V and J ends, which lost 6 bases and 1 base, there was a span of 9 bases. Germline loops: CDR1 MNHNS, CDR2 SASEGT. The CDR3 contains 13 residues. CDR3 loop: CASSIGAQETQYF. The CDR3 nucleotides read TGTGCCAGCAGCATCGGAGCCCAAGAGACCCAGTACTTC.

The table lists this clonotype with many counts. This sequence joins TRBV18 and TRBJ2-2; 8 bases are a match to TRBD1. The CDR3 is 16 amino acids. V shed 3 bases and J 2 bases; nucleotides not matched to a gene: 5. CDR1 and CDR2 from the germline V gene are KGHSH and LQKENI. This chain's CDR3 is CASSPQQGANTGELFF. For the CDR3, the DNA is TGTGCCAGCTCACCCCAGCAGGGGGCAAACACCGGGGAGCTGTTTTTT.

This clonotype appeared many times. A much more abundant neighbour one base away suggests this may be a read error. It is likely a read error, because the conserved phenylalanine at the end of the CDR3 is missing. The rearrangement uses TRBV15 and TRBJ1-1, with D tentatively TRBD1 (5 bases). V was clipped by 0 bases and J by 4 bases, with 9 bases between them. This CDR3 region has 14 residues. Germline-derived CDR1 and CDR2 are LNHNV and YYDKDF (reference sequence). The CDR3 is CATSRERGFTEAFL. The CDR3, as DNA: TGTGCCACCAGCAGAGAGAGGGGTTTCACTGAAGCTTTCCTT.

For this clonotype: This could be a read error, since a much larger clone is one nucleotide away. Since the CDR3 does not end with the conserved phenylalanine or tryptophan, this likely comes from a read error. The chain links TRBV7-8 to TRBJ2-2; 8 nucleotides align to TRBD1. The germline gives CDR1 SGHVS, CDR2 FQNEAQ. The CDR3 length is 16 residues. After removal of 3 bases from V and 8 bases from J, the junction contained 11 bases not matched to a gene. The CDR3 nucleotides are TGTGCCAGCAGCTTCAGTAGGGACAGGAGGTCGGGGGAGCTGTTTTTG. Protein: CASSFSRDRRSGELFL.

This clonotype was seen many times. The J gene is TRBJ2-7, the V gene TRBV20-1; 8 positions match TRBD2. The CDR3 sequence is 14 residues long. Germline loops: CDR1 DFQATT, CDR2 SNEGSKA (reference sequence). V shed 2 bases, J shed 6 bases, and the junction held 9 bases outside the gene matches. The CDR3 spells CSARKAGAVREQYF. The CDR3 DNA is TGCAGTGCTAGAAAAGCGGGAGCTGTCCGCGAGCAGTACTTC.

This clonotype was seen repeatedly, ten times or more. The gene calls are TRBV6-2 or TRBV6-3 and TRBJ2-1, with TRBD2 as a possible D gene (6 bases). The germline V gene has CDR1 MNHEY and CDR2 SVGEGT. The CDR3 length is 12 residues. Trimming pared 3 bases from V and 8 bases from J, leaving 8 bases between. Here the CDR3 reads CASSYPGDEQFF. The CDR3 bases are TGTGCCAGCAGTTATCCGGGAGATGAGCAGTTCTTC.

In its sample, this clonotype was seen a few times. The chain recombines TRBV4-3 with TRBJ1-1; D gene unclear. Per germline, CDR1 LGHNA and CDR2 YSLEER. This CDR3 is built from 21 residues. Trimming pared 0 bases from V and 5 bases from J, leaving 31 bases between. In DNA, the CDR3 is TGCGCCAGCAGCCAAGAATTAGTACAGCTCTCGGAATGGGTCTCGAAGACTGAAGCTTTCTTT. This sequence encodes CASSQELVQLSEWVSKTEAFF.

This clonotype came up many times. The chain joins TRBV27 to TRBJ2-7, with D possibly being TRBD2 (7 bases). Germline loops: CDR1 MNHEY, CDR2 SMNVEV (reference sequence). The V gene lost 7 bases and the J gene lost 4 bases, with 20 bases spanning the gap. This CDR3 region has 15 residues. The DNA for the CDR3 is TGTGCCAGCACCTATTCTAGCGGAGGGGGGTACGAGCAGTACTTC. Its protein is CASTYSSGGGYEQYF.

This clonotype has a count of ten or more. The chain combines TRBV2 with TRBJ2-5; 7 bases fit TRBD2. The germline CDR1 and CDR2 sequences are SNHLY and FYNNEI. V lost 8 bases and J lost 3; bases outside the gene matches: 0. CDR3 length equals 11 residues. The CDR3 spells CASLAEETQYF. In DNA form, the CDR3 reads TGTGCCAGCCTAGCGGAAGAGACCCAGTACTTC.

The sample holds a few counts of this clonotype. No DNA is shown, since the ends of the CDR3 on it are uncertain; the CDR3 is the one TCRdb lists. The chain recombines TRBV7-5 with TRBJ2-6; TRBD2 is taken as the D call from the table, unchecked against the DNA. TRBV7-5 is reported as a pseudogene. The CDR3 has 22 amino acids, counting both end residues. The CDR3: CISVPEKENGPEVLSGANVLTF.

This clonotype showed up many times. The chain joins TRBV7-3 to TRBJ2-2, with TRBD1 matching over 11 bases. Germline lookup yields CDR1 SGHTA and CDR2 FQGTGA. The CDR3 has 15 residues. V shed 6 bases, J shed 5 bases, and the junction held 5 bases outside the gene matches. For the CDR3, the DNA is TGTGCCAGCAGACGGACAGGGGGCAGGACCGGGGAGCTGTTTTTT. Encoded protein: CASRRTGGRTGELFF.

In this sample, this clonotype turned up a few times. One end of the junction is discordant with germline, which a read error may explain. J is TRBJ2-7 and V is TRBV4-1; 10 nucleotides align to TRBD1. Germline CDR1 is MGHRA and CDR2 is YSYEKL. The CDR3 is 15 residues long. The CDR3 loop is CARSHTPGQGSEQYF. As DNA, the CDR3 is TGCGCCCGCAGCCATACGCCGGGACAGGGGAGCGAGCAGTACTTC.

This clonotype was found many times. The chain couples TRBV12-3 or TRBV12-4 to TRBJ2-5; D might be TRBD1 (5 bases). This CDR3 contains 13 residues. The V and J ends lost 8 bases and 5 bases respectively, with 15 bases between them. CDR3 sequence reads: CASGTPGPETQYF. The CDR3 DNA follows: TGTGCCAGCGGCACCCCAGGGCCCGAGACCCAGTACTTC.

This clonotype was counted ten times or more. V usage is TRBV2 and J usage is TRBJ2-5; the match to TRBD1 covers 9 bases. The length of the CDR3 is 13 residues. The V segment lost 6 bases and the J segment 7 bases; nucleotides outside the gene matches: 6. Germline loops: CDR1 SNHLY, CDR2 FYNNEI. The DNA of the CDR3 is TGTGCCAGCAGGTACAGGGGGCTTGTGACCCAGTACTTC. It codes for CASRYRGLVTQYF.

The sample holds many counts of this clonotype. The chain couples TRBV3-1 to TRBJ2-7; unclear D gene. The ends were cut back, 0 bases at V and 1 base at J, with 7 bases in the middle. CDR1 and CDR2 from the germline V gene are LGHDT and YNNKEL (reference sequence). The CDR3 has 14 residues. The CDR3 bases are TGTGCCAGCAGCCAAGAACCCTTTTCCTACGAGCAGTACTTC. Encoded protein: CASSQEPFSYEQYF.

This clonotype was observed many times. The chain employs TRBV5-1 and TRBJ1-5; TRBD1 aligns across 8 bases. Trimming removed 1 base from V and 6 bases from J; junction bases left unmatched: 9. CDR1 SGHRS and CDR2 YFSETQ come from the germline V gene. The length of the CDR3 is 16 residues. The CDR3 bases are TGCGCCAGCAGCTTGTATGGGACAGGTGATGGTCAGCCCCAGCATTTT. Translating gives CASSLYGTGDGQPQHF. The full variable domain, in which reference TRBV5-1 and TRBJ1-5 provide the parts outside the CDR3, is KAGVTQTPRYLIKTRGQQVTLSCSPISGHRSVSWYQQTPGQGLQFLFEYFSETQRNKGNFPGRFSGRQFSNSRSEMNVSTLELGDSALYLCASSLYGTGDGQPQHFGDGTRLSIL.

The rearrangement joins TRBV6-2 or TRBV6-3 to TRBJ1-5; 7 bases line up with TRBD1. The length of the CDR3 is 16 residues. Germline V lookup: CDR1 MNHEY, CDR2 SVGEGT. Trimming at V came to 2 bases and at J to 0 bases, leaving 4 bases not matched to a gene. The CDR3 is CASSYLGQLSNQPQHF. The CDR3 DNA is TGTGCCAGCAGTTACCTGGGACAGCTTAGCAATCAGCCCCAGCATTTT.